This record looks at one T cell receptor beta chain sequence and its context. The method was immunoSEQ multiplex PCR; TCRdb's version includes in-frame clones alone and lacks a portion of them. The table includes over 150,000 clones, roughly 92% detected once. This sample was included in a study of T cell responses to AZD1222 COVID-19 vaccine. CDR1 and CDR2 from the germline V gene are SGHRS and YFSETQ. V was trimmed by 4 bases and J by 2 bases, leaving 13 bases between them. The CDR3 spans 14 residues. This receptor was identified in an adult in good health. The source was peripheral blood, collected on day 0 of AZD1222 vaccination. The gene calls are TRBV5-1 and TRBJ2-7, with D tentatively TRBD2 (5 bases). The CDR3 reads CASSPGSITYEQYF. The DNA of the CDR3 is TGCGCCAGCAGCCCGGGGAGTATCACCTACGAGCAGTACTTC.